The 10 T cell receptor beta chains below all came from one sample that was sequenced in a study of identical twins. MiXCR, applied by TCRdb to the 5' RACE reads, yields one record per CDR3 protein. The repertoire holds 700,000 to 950,000 distinct CDR3 sequences, roughly an eighth seen once, with around 1.5% in the top ten. These data also formed part of another study, on yellow fever vaccine responses in identical twins.

The specimen sequenced was PBMCs. Receptor source: a woman under 30 in good health.

This clonotype showed up many times. V and J are TRBV3-1 and TRBJ2-1; D not resolved. CDR3 length: 16 amino acids. CDR1 is LGHDT and CDR2 is YNNKEL in the germline V gene (reference sequence). V shed 0 bases and J shed 0 bases, with 9 bases lying between them. The CDR3 coding sequence is TGTGCCAGCAGCCAAGACAGACAAAGCTCCTACAATGAGCAGTTCTTC. It encodes CASSQDRQSSYNEQFF.

This clonotype was detected only a few times. This chain uses TRBV7-9 with TRBJ2-5, with a tentative D call TRBD2 (5 bases). V gave up 6 bases and J gave up 5 bases, with 10 bases separating them. CDR3 size: 12 residues. Germline V gene data show CDR1 as SEHNR and CDR2 as FQNEAQ (reference sequence). In nucleotides, the CDR3 is TGTGCCAGCAGAAAGGGCGGGGAGACCCAGTACTTC. Translated, it gives CASRKGGETQYF.

This clonotype has at least ten counts. The chain joins TRBV12-3 or TRBV12-4 to TRBJ2-1; the D gene could be TRBD1 or TRBD2 (6 bases each). The CDR3 is made up of 19 amino acids. V was shortened by 7 bases and J by 8 bases, with 33 bases between the two germline ends. This chain's CDR3 is CASTLSGTTIGGSRDEQFF. The CDR3 coding sequence is TGTGCCAGCACCTTATCCGGGACGACCATCGGGGGCTCACGGGATGAGCAGTTCTTC.

This clonotype was observed a handful of times. This chain uses TRBV7-9 with TRBJ1-4; D is uncertain. The CDR3 consists of 15 residues. The V end was cut by 4 bases, the J end by 7 bases, with 16 bases between. Germline CDR1 reads SEHNR; CDR2 reads FQNEAQ (reference sequence). CDR3 sequence: CASSSKQERSEKLFF. CDR3 nucleotide sequence: TGTGCCAGCAGCTCAAAGCAGGAGAGGAGTGAAAAACTGTTTTTT.

The chain employs TRBV10-3 and TRBJ2-2, with 9 bases matching TRBD2. Per germline, CDR1 ENHRY and CDR2 SYGVKD. The junction had 11 bases not matched to a gene; V was cut back by 6 bases and J by 0 bases. The CDR3 spans 18 residues. The CDR3 DNA sequence: TGTGCCATCAGAAACGGGACTAGCCAGATTACGAACACCGGGGAGCTGTTTTTT. The encoded protein is CAIRNGTSQITNTGELFF.

This clonotype has more than one count but fewer than ten. This rearrangement joins TRBV20-1 to TRBJ2-1, with 9 bases identical to TRBD2. The CDR3 is made up of 14 amino acids. The V and J ends lost 6 bases and 7 bases, in that order; junction bases with no gene match: 10. Looked up from germline, CDR1 is DFQATT and CDR2 is SNEGSKA (reference sequence). The CDR3 DNA follows: TGCAGTGCCCCCCTAGGACTAGCGACGAATGAGCAGTTCTTC. This codes for CSAPLGLATNEQFF.

The rearrangement joins TRBV4-1 to TRBJ2-7; D not resolved. V lost 1 base, J lost 7 bases, and 11 bases lay in between. Per germline, CDR1 MGHRA and CDR2 YSYEKL. The CDR3 runs 13 residues. CDR3 region: CASSQVRAWEQYF. The CDR3 coding sequence is TGCGCCAGCAGCCAAGTACGGGCATGGGAGCAGTACTTC.

Ten or more counts support this clonotype. The chain couples TRBV5-6 to TRBJ1-5; D is perhaps TRBD1 (6 bases). The germline CDR1 and CDR2 sequences are SGHDT and YYEEEE. This CDR3 has 13 residues. Trimming removed 4 bases from V and 4 bases from J, with 9 bases in between. The CDR3 nucleotides are TGTGCCAGCAGCCTGGGGACAAATCAGCCCCAGCATTTT. It encodes CASSLGTNQPQHF.

Ten or more counts support this clonotype. The CDR3 region has the DNA TGTGCCAGCAGTTTCAGGGGGGCGATCAACATGTATGGCTACACCTTC. Translation: CASSFRGAINMYGYTF. V and J are TRBV12-3 or TRBV12-4 and TRBJ1-2, with 7 bases lining up with TRBD1. V lost 3 bases, J lost 5 bases, and 12 bases stayed unmatched. The CDR3 runs 16 residues.

The chain employs TRBV20-1 and TRBJ2-3; a weak D match, TRBD1 (6 bases). In germline, CDR1 is DFQATT, CDR2 SNEGSKA (reference sequence). Trimming took 6 bases from V and 2 from J, leaving 15 bases between them. The CDR3 has 14 residues. The CDR3 reads CSATAWTATDTQYF. The DNA for the CDR3 is TGCAGTGCGACAGCATGGACAGCCACAGATACGCAGTATTTT.